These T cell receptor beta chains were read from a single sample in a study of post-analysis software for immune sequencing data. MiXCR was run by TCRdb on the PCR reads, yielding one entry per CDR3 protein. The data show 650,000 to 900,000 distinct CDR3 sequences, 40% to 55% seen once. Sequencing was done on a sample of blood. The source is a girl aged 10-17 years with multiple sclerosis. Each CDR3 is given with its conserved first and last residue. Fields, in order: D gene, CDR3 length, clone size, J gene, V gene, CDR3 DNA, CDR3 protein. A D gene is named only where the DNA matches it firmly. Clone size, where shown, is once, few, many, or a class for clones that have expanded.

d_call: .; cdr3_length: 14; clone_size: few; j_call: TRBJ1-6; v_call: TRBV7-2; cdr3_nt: TGTGCCAGCAGTTGGCAGGGTGGGAGCTCACCCCTCCACTTT; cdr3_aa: CASSWQGGSSPLHF
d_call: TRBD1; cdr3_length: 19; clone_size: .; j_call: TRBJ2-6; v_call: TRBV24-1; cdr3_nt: TGTGCCACCAGTGATAACATGGGACAGGGGGCTGCTGGGGCCAACGTCCTGACTTTC; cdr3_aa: CATSDNMGQGAAGANVLTF
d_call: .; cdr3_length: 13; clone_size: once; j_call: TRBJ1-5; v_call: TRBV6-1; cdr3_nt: TGTGCCAGCAGGAGGCAGCTTAATCAGCCCCAGCATTTT; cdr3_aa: CASRRQLNQPQHF
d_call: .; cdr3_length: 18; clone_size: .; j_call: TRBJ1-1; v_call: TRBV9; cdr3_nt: TGTGCCAGCAGCGTACCTGATGCAGGGATATCGATGAACACTGAAGCTTTCTTT; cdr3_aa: CASSVPDAGISMNTEAFF
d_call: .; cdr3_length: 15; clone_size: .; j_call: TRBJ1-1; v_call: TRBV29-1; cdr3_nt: TGCAGCGTTGTGGTTCAGGGGCGGTTTAGGACTGAAGCTTTCTTT; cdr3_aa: CSVVVQGRFRTEAFF
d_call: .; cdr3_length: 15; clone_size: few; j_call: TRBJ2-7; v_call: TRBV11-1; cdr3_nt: TGTGCCAGCAAATTCGGGACTCCCTACTCCTACGAGCAGTACTTC; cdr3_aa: CASKFGTPYSYEQYF
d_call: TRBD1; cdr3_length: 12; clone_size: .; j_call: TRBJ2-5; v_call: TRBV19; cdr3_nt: TGTGCCACAAGGGGGCCGGGAGAGACCCAGTACTTC; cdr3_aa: CATRGPGETQYF
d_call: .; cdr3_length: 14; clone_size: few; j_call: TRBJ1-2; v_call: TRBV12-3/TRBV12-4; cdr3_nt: TGTGCCAGCAGTTTGGCCGACAGAGACTATGGCTACACCTTC; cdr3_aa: CASSLADRDYGYTF
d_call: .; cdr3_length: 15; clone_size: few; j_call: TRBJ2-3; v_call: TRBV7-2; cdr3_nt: TGTGCCAGCAGCTTAATACGGCGGGAAACAGATACGCAGTATTTT; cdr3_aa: CASSLIRRETDTQYF
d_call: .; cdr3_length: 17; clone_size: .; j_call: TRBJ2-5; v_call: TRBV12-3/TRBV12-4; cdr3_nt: TGTGCCAGCAGTTTAGCCGGCGGCGGTGGCCTCCAAGAGACCCAGTACTTC; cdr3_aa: CASSLAGGGGLQETQYF
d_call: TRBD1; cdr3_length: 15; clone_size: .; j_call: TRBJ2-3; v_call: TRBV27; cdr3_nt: TGTGCCAGCAGTTTTGTTGCAGGGGGCTCTGATACGCAGTATTTT; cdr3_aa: CASSFVAGGSDTQYF
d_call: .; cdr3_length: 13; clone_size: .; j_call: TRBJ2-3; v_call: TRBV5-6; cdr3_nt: TGTGCCAGCAGCGAGACACAGGGGAGGACGCAGTATTTT; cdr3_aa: CASSETQGRTQYF
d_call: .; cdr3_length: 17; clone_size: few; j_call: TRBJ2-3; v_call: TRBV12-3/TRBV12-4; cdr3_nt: TGTGCCAGCAGTTTAGGAGCCTTCGGGGCTAGCACAGATACGCAGTATTTT; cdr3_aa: CASSLGAFGASTDTQYF
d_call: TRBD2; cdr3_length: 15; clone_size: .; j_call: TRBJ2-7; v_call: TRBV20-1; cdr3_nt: TGCAGTGCTAGGCCTAGCGGGAGTAGAAAGGACGAGCAGTACTTC; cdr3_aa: CSARPSGSRKDEQYF
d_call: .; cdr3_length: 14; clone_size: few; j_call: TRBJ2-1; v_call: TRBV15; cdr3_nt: TGTGCCACCAGCAGACCTCCCCGGGCCAATGAGCAGTTCTTC; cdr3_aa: CATSRPPRANEQFF
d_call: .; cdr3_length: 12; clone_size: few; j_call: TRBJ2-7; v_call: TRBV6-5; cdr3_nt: TGTGCCTCCCAGGGGCAGTCCTACGAGCAGTACTTC; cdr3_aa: CASQGQSYEQYF
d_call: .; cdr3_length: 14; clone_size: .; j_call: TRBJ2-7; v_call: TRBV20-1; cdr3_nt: TGCAGTGCTGGTAGCGGAGCTCAGAGCTACGAGCAGTACTTC; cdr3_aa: CSAGSGAQSYEQYF
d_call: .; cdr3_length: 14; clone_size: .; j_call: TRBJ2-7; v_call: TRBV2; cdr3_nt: TGTGCCAGCAGGAGACAGCTGGCCTCCTATGAGCAGTACTTC; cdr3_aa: CASRRQLASYEQYF
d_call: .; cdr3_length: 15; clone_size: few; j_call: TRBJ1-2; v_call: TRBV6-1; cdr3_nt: TGTGCCAGCAGTGAAACCGGGACCCCGGCGGGCGGCTACACCTTC; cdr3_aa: CASSETGTPAGGYTF
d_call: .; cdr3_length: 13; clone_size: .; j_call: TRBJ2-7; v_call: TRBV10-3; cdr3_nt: TGTGCCACCTTCACGGGACGGCCGGGTGAGCAGTACTTC; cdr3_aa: CATFTGRPGEQYF
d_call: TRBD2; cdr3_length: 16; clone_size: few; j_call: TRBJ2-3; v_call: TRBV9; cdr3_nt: TGTGCCAGCAGCGCAACTAGCGAGGCCTTCACAGATACGCAGTATTTT; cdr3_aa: CASSATSEAFTDTQYF
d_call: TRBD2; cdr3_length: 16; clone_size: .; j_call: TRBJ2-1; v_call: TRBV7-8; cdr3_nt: TGTGCCAGCAGTCTCAGGGGGGCTAGCGGGAGAGGTGAGCAGTTCTTT; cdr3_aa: CASSLRGASGRGEQFF
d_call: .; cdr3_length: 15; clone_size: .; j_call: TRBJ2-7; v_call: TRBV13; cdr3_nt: TGTGCCAGCAGCTCCTTCGGATCGTATGCTAACGAGCAGTACTTC; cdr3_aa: CASSSFGSYANEQYF
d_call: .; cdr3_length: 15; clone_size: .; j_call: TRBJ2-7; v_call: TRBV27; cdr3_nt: TGTGCCAGCAGAAAGAGCAGCCTTGACCTCTACGAGCAGTACTTC; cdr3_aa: CASRKSSLDLYEQYF
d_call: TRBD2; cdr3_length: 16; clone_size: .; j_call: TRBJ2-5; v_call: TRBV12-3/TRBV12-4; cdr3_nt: TGTGCCAGCAGCCACCCACTAGCGGCTGGCGGAGAGACCCAGTACTTC; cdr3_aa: CASSHPLAAGGETQYF
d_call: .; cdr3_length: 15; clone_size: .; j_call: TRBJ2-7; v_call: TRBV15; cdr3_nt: TGTGCCACCAGCCTAGAGGGGGAGCCCCTTTACGAGCAGTACTTC; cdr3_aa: CATSLEGEPLYEQYF
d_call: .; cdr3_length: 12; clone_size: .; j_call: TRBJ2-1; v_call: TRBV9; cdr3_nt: TGTGCCAGCAGCGTTAAAGATAATGAGCAGTTCTTC; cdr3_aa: CASSVKDNEQFF
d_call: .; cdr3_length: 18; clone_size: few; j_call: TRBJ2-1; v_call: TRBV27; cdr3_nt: TGTGCCAGCAGCCTCACTGGGCCCGGGCCGGCTATCTACAATGAGCAGTTCTTC; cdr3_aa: CASSLTGPGPAIYNEQFF
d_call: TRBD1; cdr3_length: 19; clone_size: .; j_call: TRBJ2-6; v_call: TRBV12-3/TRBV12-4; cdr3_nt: TGTGCCAGCAGTCTGTTGGGGGGGACAGGGGGCTCTGGGGCCAACGTCCGGACTTTC; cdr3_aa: CASSLLGGTGGSGANVRTF
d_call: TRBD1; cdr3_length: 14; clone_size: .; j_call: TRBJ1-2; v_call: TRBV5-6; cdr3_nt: TGTGCCAGCAGCTCGGACAGGGGCGGACATGGCTACACCTTC; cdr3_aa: CASSSDRGGHGYTF
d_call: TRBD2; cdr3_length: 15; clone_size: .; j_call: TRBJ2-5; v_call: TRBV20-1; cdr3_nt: TGCAGTGCTCAGACCGGGACTAGCGGTTTGGGGGAGCAGTACTTC; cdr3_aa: CSAQTGTSGLGEQYF
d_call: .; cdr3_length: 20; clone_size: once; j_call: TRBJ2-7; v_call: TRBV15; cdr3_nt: TGTGCCACCAGCAGAGATAGTCCGAGAAGCGGAAACAGGGAAATCTACGAGCAGTACTTC; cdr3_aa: CATSRDSPRSGNREIYEQYF
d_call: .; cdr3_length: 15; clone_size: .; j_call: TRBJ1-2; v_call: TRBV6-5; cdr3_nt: TGTGCCAGCAGTTACGGGGACGCGGCAGTGGGTGGCTACACCTTC; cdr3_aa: CASSYGDAAVGGYTF
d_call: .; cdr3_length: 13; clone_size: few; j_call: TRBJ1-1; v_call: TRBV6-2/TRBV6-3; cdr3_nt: TGTGCCAGCAGTTACTCTGGCTCCGGAGAAGCTTTCTTT; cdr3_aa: CASSYSGSGEAFF
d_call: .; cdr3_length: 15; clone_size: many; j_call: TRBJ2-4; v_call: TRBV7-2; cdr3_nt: TGTGCCAGCAGCTTACCAAGAAGAGGCAAAAACATTCAGTACTTC; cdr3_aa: CASSLPRRGKNIQYF
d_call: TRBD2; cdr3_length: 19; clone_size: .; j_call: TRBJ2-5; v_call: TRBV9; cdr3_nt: TGTGCCAGCAGCGTAGGGACTAGCGTACCTAATAAACGGGGAGAGACCCAGTACTTC; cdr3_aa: CASSVGTSVPNKRGETQYF
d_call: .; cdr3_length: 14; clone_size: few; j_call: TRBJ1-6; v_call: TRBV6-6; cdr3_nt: TGTGCCAGCAGTTCGGGGACGGAATTTTCACCCCTCCACTTT; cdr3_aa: CASSSGTEFSPLHF